Listed here is a single TCR beta chain. Its antigen is not known. TCR alpha and TCR beta cDNA libraries with sample barcodes and UMIs came from 5'RACE using constant-segment primers. TCRdb passed the 5' RACE reads through MiXCR, listing each CDR3 protein once. The data contain tens of thousands of distinct CDR3 sequences, about an eighth of them singletons. The sample is drawn from a study of T-cell memory formation after mild COVID-19. The germline gives CDR1 SGHNT, CDR2 YENEEA. The V and J ends lost 5 bases and 0 bases respectively, with 9 bases between them. The CDR3 runs 14 residues. Study-wide results and caveats: The study detected some responding clones in pre-infection memory, suggesting cross-reactive memory joined.

Input material: PBMCs or a T cell subset sorted from them (not recorded which). The gene calls are TRBV11-3 and TRBJ2-3; D is unresolved. The receptor's source is a man aged 18 to 29 who had mild COVID-19 (a few samples of this study predate the infection). Cell type and time point are not known. CDR3 amino acids: CASSPGRSTDTQYF. In DNA form, the CDR3 reads TGTGCCAGCAGCCCCGGACGGAGCACAGATACGCAGTATTTT.